The rows below give T cell receptor beta chains drawn from one sample of a study of cytomegalovirus exposure and HLA in healthy donors. Profiled with immunoSEQ multiplex PCR; TCRdb holds only in-frame clones, not every one. This table holds 95,000 to 150,000 clones, 75% to 90% found once. Sequencing input: PBMCs. Every receptor here comes from a man aged 30-40 years in good health and CMV-seronegative. CDR3s include the opening cysteine and the closing phenylalanine or tryptophan. The D gene is left open where the match is weak. Some rows have no size entry. The others give once, few or many, or a class for an expanded clone.

d_call j_call clone_size v_call cdr3_nt cdr3_aa
NA TRBJ1-1 NA TRBV27 TGTGCCAGCAGTTTATCGAGGGTTGGCACTGAAGCTTTCTTT CASSLSRVGTEAFF
TRBD1 TRBJ1-6 NA TRBV28 TGTGCCAGCAGTCCTTCCCGACAGGGTGTGGGGAATTCACCCCTCCACTTT CASSPSRQGVGNSPLHF
TRBD1 TRBJ2-4 few TRBV10-3 TGTGCCATCAGTGAGGGGACAGGGGGCGGCGAAAACAGTCAGTACTTC CAISEGTGGGENSQYF
TRBD1 TRBJ1-5 NA TRBV5-5 TGTGCCAGCAGCTTGGGACAGGGGGGAGGTCAGCCCCAGCATTTT CASSLGQGGGQPQHF
TRBD1 TRBJ2-5 NA TRBV28 TGTGCCAGCAGAGGACAGGACCAAGAGACCCAGTACTTC CASRGQDQETQYF
TRBD1 TRBJ1-3 NA TRBV7-2 TGTGCCAGTAGGTCTTCCGGGACAGGGCGCTCTGGAAACACCATATATTTT CASRSSGTGRSGNTIYF
NA TRBJ2-1 NA TRBV19 TGTGCCAGTAGTATTGCACAGCCAGATCCCTACAATGAGCAGTTCTTC CASSIAQPDPYNEQFF
NA TRBJ1-5 NA TRBV30 TGTGCCTGGAGCGGAGACGCCACCAATCAGCCCCAGCATTTT CAWSGDATNQPQHF
TRBD1 TRBJ1-4 NA TRBV28 TGTGCCAGCAGAGGGGGCCTTAATGAAAAACTGTTTTTT CASRGGLNEKLFF
TRBD1 TRBJ2-7 once TRBV28 TGTGCCAGCAGTACCGGGACAGCTCCCTACGAGCAGTACTTC CASSTGTAPYEQYF
TRBD2 TRBJ2-3 NA TRBV9 TGTGCCAGCAGCGTAGCGAGCGGGGGGGGCACAGATACGCAGTATTTT CASSVASGGGTDTQYF
TRBD1 TRBJ2-2 NA TRBV7-2 TGTGCCAGCACCACGGGACAGTACAACACCGGGGAGCTGTTTTTT CASTTGQYNTGELFF
NA TRBJ2-6 NA TRBV28 TGTGCCAGCAGGGCACACGAATCTGGGGCCAACGTCCTGACTTTC CASRAHESGANVLTF
TRBD2 TRBJ2-3 NA TRBV9 TGTGCCAGCACCTTAGCGGGGGGCACAGATACGCAGTATTTT CASTLAGGTDTQYF
TRBD1 TRBJ1-6 few TRBV7-9 TGTGCCAGCAGCTCGACAGGGGCAAAGTCACCCCTCCACTTT CASSSTGAKSPLHF
NA TRBJ2-5 NA TRBV28 TGTGCCAGCAGACCTGGGACTTTAAGGGATCGCGGGGCCCAGTACTTC CASRPGTLRDRGAQYF
NA TRBJ1-1 few TRBV5-8 TGTGCCAGCAGCTTATTCAGGGACACTGAAGCTTTCTTT CASSLFRDTEAFF
TRBD2 TRBJ2-7 NA TRBV28 TGTGCCACTGGGGGGGCGGGGGGCCCCCACGAGCAGTACTTC CATGGAGGPHEQYF
TRBD2 TRBJ2-7 once TRBV5-6 TGTGCCAGCAGTTTTCCGGGACTAGCCTACGAGCAGTACTTC CASSFPGLAYEQYF
TRBD1 TRBJ2-1 NA TRBV28 TGTGCCATCTCGGAGGACAGGGCCTACAATGAGCAGTTCTTC CAISEDRAYNEQFF
TRBD1 TRBJ2-7 few TRBV5-4 TGTGCCACTAACAGGGGATTAAGGTACGAGCAGTACTTC CATNRGLRYEQYF
TRBD2 TRBJ2-3 NA TRBV4-3 TGCGCCAGCAGCCAAAGAGCGGGGGGTACCACAGATACGCAGTATTTT CASSQRAGGTTDTQYF
NA TRBJ1-4 NA TRBV2 TGTGCCAGCCGATACTACTTGGGTCTGTTTTTT CASRYYLGLFF
TRBD1 TRBJ1-3 NA TRBV2 TGTGCCAGCAGTCGGGACAGGCACTCTGGAAACACCATATATTTT CASSRDRHSGNTIYF
TRBD1 TRBJ2-7 NA TRBV29-1 TGCAGCGGAACCTATGCCGGGACAGGGGGCTTCTACGAGCAGTACTTC CSGTYAGTGGFYEQYF
NA TRBJ1-3 once TRBV15 TGTGCCACCAGAACACCCAGCTCTGGAAACACCATATATTTT CATRTPSSGNTIYF
NA TRBJ2-4 NA TRBV19 TGTGCCAGTAGTATCAACAGCCACAACATTCAGTACTTC CASSINSHNIQYF
NA TRBJ1-2 NA TRBV2 TGTGCCAGCACGGGATGGCAACGGCTTGGCTACACCTTC CASTGWQRLGYTF
TRBD1 TRBJ1-4 NA TRBV25-1 TGTGCCAGCAGTGTTTGGGACAGGGGGGTTGAAAAACTGTTTTTT CASSVWDRGVEKLFF
NA TRBJ1-1 NA TRBV5-4 TGTGCCAGCAGCCCCCCGGCGGGGAGAGAAGCTTTCTTT CASSPPAGREAFF
NA TRBJ1-2 NA TRBV6-4 TGTGCCAGCAGTGACTCCCAGGGGAACTATGGCTACACCTTC CASSDSQGNYGYTF
NA TRBJ2-7 NA TRBV14 TGTGCCAGCAGCCAGGGTGGGCCCGTCTCCTACGAGCAGTACTTC CASSQGGPVSYEQYF
NA TRBJ1-5 once TRBV30 TGTGCCTGGAGCGGAGACAGGAGTTATAGCAATCAGCCCCAGCATTTT CAWSGDRSYSNQPQHF
NA TRBJ1-5 few TRBV4-1 TGCGCCAGCAGCCAAGTTGGGGACAACAGACAGCCCCAGCATTTT CASSQVGDNRQPQHF
NA TRBJ1-6 NA TRBV6-5 TGTGCCAGCAGTTCCACCAACAGGGTGAATTCACCCCTCCACTTT CASSSTNRVNSPLHF
NA TRBJ2-7 once TRBV28 TGTGCCAGCAGTTATACGGTCAATTTCGGGGATCCGAGCTACGAGCAGTACTTC CASSYTVNFGDPSYEQYF
NA TRBJ1-4 once TRBV4-2 TGTGCCAGCAGCCAAGAGACAGCCGGAGAAAAACTGTTTTTT CASSQETAGEKLFF
NA TRBJ1-4 NA TRBV9 TGTGCCAGCAGCATCGGGACTACAACTAATGAAAAACTGTTTTTT CASSIGTTTNEKLFF
TRBD1 TRBJ1-5 NA TRBV10-3 TGTGCCATCAGTGAACAGGGGAACGGCAATCAGCCCCAGCATTTT CAISEQGNGNQPQHF
TRBD1 TRBJ1-3 NA TRBV28 TGTGCCAGCAGTTTAAAGGGGCCACAGGGGTCTGGAAACACCATATATTTT CASSLKGPQGSGNTIYF
NA TRBJ2-7 NA TRBV6-5 TGTGCCAGCAGTTACTCCAGAGGACAGTTTTACGAGCAGTACTTC CASSYSRGQFYEQYF
NA TRBJ2-3 NA TRBV6-1 TGTGCCAGCAGTGAAGGCAGGACAGATACGCAGTATTTT CASSEGRTDTQYF
TRBD2 TRBJ2-2 few TRBV4-2 TGTGCCAGCAGCCCCGTCCAACTAGCGGGGGGGCAGGTCGGGGAGCTGTTTTTT CASSPVQLAGGQVGELFF
TRBD1 TRBJ2-7 NA TRBV27 TGTGCCAGCAGAATCGGCAGGGGGTCCTACGAGCAGTACTTC CASRIGRGSYEQYF
NA TRBJ2-3 NA TRBV27 TGTGCCAGCAGTTTGATATGGCGGGGCAATACGCAGTATTTT CASSLIWRGNTQYF
NA TRBJ2-7 few TRBV7-8 TGTGCTTGCAGGCAGAAGACGGCATACGAGCAGTACTTC CACRQKTAYEQYF
TRBD1 TRBJ1-6 NA TRBV19 TGTGCCAGTAGTCGACAGGGAGCGTATTCACCCCTCCACTTT CASSRQGAYSPLHF
TRBD1 TRBJ2-3 NA TRBV19 TGTGCCAGTAATGACAGGGGGCGCGGAGATACGCAGTATTTT CASNDRGRGDTQYF
NA TRBJ2-3 NA TRBV5-6 TGTGCCAGCAGCTTGGCCGGGGGTAGAGATACGCAGTATTTT CASSLAGGRDTQYF
TRBD1 TRBJ1-1 few TRBV9 TGTGCCAGCAGCGTACCTGGACAGGGGGCGGCGCACACTGAAGCTTTCTTT CASSVPGQGAAHTEAFF
NA TRBJ2-1 few TRBV7-9 TGTGCCAGCAGGCCTACTAGCAACTCCTACAATGAGCAGTTCTTC CASRPTSNSYNEQFF
NA TRBJ2-7 NA TRBV28 TGTGCCAGCAGTCGGGTCTTTGGCGAGCAGTACTTC CASSRVFGEQYF
NA TRBJ2-1 NA TRBV28 TGTGCCAGCAGTCACAGGGGGGGGGCCTACAATGAGCAGTTCTTC CASSHRGGAYNEQFF
TRBD1 TRBJ1-1 NA TRBV5-4 TGTGCCAGCAGCTCCTTGACAGGGATCGAGGGTGGCACTGAAGCTTTCTTT CASSSLTGIEGGTEAFF
NA TRBJ1-3 NA TRBV21-1 TGTGCCAGCAGCACCCGACAGGACATTAGCTCTGGAAACACCATATATTTT CASSTRQDISSGNTIYF
NA TRBJ2-7 NA TRBV27 TGTGCCAGCAGTTTAGGGGGCAACTACGAGCAGTACTTC CASSLGGNYEQYF
NA TRBJ2-1 NA TRBV27 TGTGCCAGCAGACCTATGGGGGGATGGTGGAATGAGCAGTTCTTC CASRPMGGWWNEQFF
TRBD2 TRBJ2-3 NA TRBV11-2 TGTGCCAGCAGCCCCCGCCTAGCGGGGGGGAGCACAGATACGCAGTATTTT CASSPRLAGGSTDTQYF
TRBD1 TRBJ1-2 NA TRBV7-2 TGTGCCAGTGTATTGGGACAGACAAAAGCTAACTATGGCTACACCTTC CASVLGQTKANYGYTF
NA TRBJ2-3 NA TRBV5-5 TGTGCCAGCAGCCCCGGTAGCACTTTGGGCACAGATACGCAGTATTTT CASSPGSTLGTDTQYF